The 13 T cell receptor beta chains reported below all come from one sample, sequenced in a study of vaccination effects on CD4 cells after COVID-19. Sequencing in the ViraFEST assay came after antigen-specific CD4+ T cells had been expanded with viral peptide pools, which were used to stimulate PBMC. Subsequent to 10 days of culture, CD4+ T cells were isolated. Vaccinees lacked prior SARS-CoV-2 infection and tested negative for nucleocapsid antibodies. These receptors lack a known antigen. Profiled with immunoSEQ multiplex PCR; TCRdb holds only in-frame clones, not every one. The sample contains tens of thousands of clones, about 79% of which appear only once. Source: CD4+ T cells from PBMCs cultured with SARS-CoV-2 spike peptides, taken before COVID-19 vaccination. The receptors shown here come from a human donor who received a COVID-19 vaccine.

The count of this clone is one. CDR3 in amino acids: CASTNGRRETQYF. The CDR3 nucleotides are TGTGCCAGCACTAACGGACGGAGGGAGACCCAGTACTTC. The chain uses TRBV12-3 or TRBV12-4 and TRBJ2-5; D is perhaps TRBD2 (5 bases). V was clipped by 7 bases and J by 5 bases, with 14 bases between them. This CDR3 comprises 13 residues.

V gene TRBV5-1 combines with J gene TRBJ2-1, with D perhaps given as TRBD1 or TRBD2 (5 bases each). V was pared by 4 bases and J by 5 bases, with 13 bases between. In germline, CDR1 is SGHRS, CDR2 YFSETQ. The CDR3 has 14 residues. Here the CDR3 reads CASSGGPTNNEQFF. The CDR3 bases are TGCGCCAGCAGCGGGGGACCGACAAACAATGAGCAGTTCTTC.

The rearrangement joins TRBV6-5 to TRBJ1-5; 10 bases fit TRBD1. The germline gives CDR1 MNHEY, CDR2 SVGAGI. The CDR3 covers 15 residues. V lost 6 bases to trimming and J lost 6 bases; unmatched junction nucleotides: 8. CDR3 loop: CASSPGTGVSQPQHF. In DNA, the CDR3 is TGTGCCAGCAGCCCCGGGACAGGGGTTTCTCAGCCCCAGCATTTT.

The V gene is TRBV6-5, the J gene TRBJ1-4; 9 bases are shared with TRBD1. Trimming removed 8 bases from V and 7 bases from J; junction bases left unmatched: 8. Germline V gene sequence: CDR1 MNHEY, CDR2 SVGAGI. The CDR3 is 14 residues long. CDR3 region: CASLDRGIGEKLFF. The CDR3 DNA reads TGTGCCAGCTTAGACAGGGGGATAGGTGAAAAACTGTTTTTT.

The V gene is TRBV19, the J gene TRBJ2-3, with D hard to call. The CDR3 length is 14 residues. The germline CDR1 and CDR2 sequences are LNHDA and SQIVND (reference sequence). V was cut by 5 bases and J by 0 bases, with 9 bases left in between. CDR3 coding DNA: TGTGCCAGTAGTGCCGTCAGTAGCACAGATACGCAGTATTTT. This translates into CASSAVSSTDTQYF. The complete variable domain, with remaining parts taken from reference TRBV19 and TRBJ2-3, reads DGGITQSPKYLFRKEGQNVTLSCEQNLNHDAMYWYRQDPGQGLRLIYYSQIVNDFQKGDIAEGYSVSREKKESFPLTVTSAQKNPTAFYLCASSAVSSTDTQYFGPGTRLTVL.

This clone came up once. J is TRBJ2-3 and V is TRBV6-4; D is unclear. V lost 6 bases to trimming and J lost 5 bases, with 12 bases between them. CDR1 is MRHNA, CDR2 SNTAGT, per germline. The CDR3 loop spans 13 amino acids. The CDR3 region is CASSTIWGDTQYF. The CDR3 nucleotides read TGTGCCAGCAGCACGATCTGGGGAGATACGCAGTATTTT.

This chain joins TRBV7-9 and TRBJ2-2; 10 nucleotides match TRBD2. The length of the CDR3 is 15 residues. CDR1 SEHNR and CDR2 FQNEAQ come from the germline V gene (reference sequence). With 5 bases clipped from V and 3 bases from J, the junction kept 3 bases outside the gene matches. This CDR3 reads CASSNSGGYTGELFF. In DNA form, the CDR3 reads TGTGCCAGCAGCAATAGCGGGGGGTACACCGGGGAGCTGTTTTTT.

The CDR3 DNA sequence: TGTGCCTGGAGCCAACTAGCGGGGGGGCGGGATGAGCAGTTCTTC. Protein: CAWSQLAGGRDEQFF. This chain joins TRBV30 and TRBJ2-1; TRBD2 agrees at 13 bases. Per the germline V gene, CDR1 is GTSNPN and CDR2 is SVGIG (reference sequence). V trimming: 3 bases; J trimming: 8 bases; junction bases outside the gene matches: 7. The CDR3 totals 15 residues.

The genes are TRBV5-1 and TRBJ1-6, with a tentative D call TRBD1 (6 bases). This CDR3 is built from 15 residues. V gave up 5 bases and J gave up 3 bases, with 12 bases separating them. CDR1 SGHRS and CDR2 YFSETQ come from the germline V gene. CDR3 residues: CASRHGQNYNSPLHF. The DNA for the CDR3 is TGCGCCAGCAGGCACGGACAGAACTATAATTCACCCCTCCACTTT. Full variable domain (rest looked up from reference TRBV5-1 and TRBJ1-6): KAGVTQTPRYLIKTRGQQVTLSCSPISGHRSVSWYQQTPGQGLQFLFEYFSETQRNKGNFPGRFSGRQFSNSRSEMNVSTLELGDSALYLCASRHGQNYNSPLHFGNGTRLTVT.

This clone was seen a handful of times. This sequence joins TRBV10-1 and TRBJ2-1, with 13 bases matching TRBD2. V gave up 6 bases and J gave up 5 bases; unmatched junction bases: 4. CDR1 is WNHNN, CDR2 SYGVQD, per germline (reference sequence). The CDR3 contains 15 residues. DNA for the CDR3: TGCGCCAGCAGGAAAGGGACTAGCGGGGACAATGAGCAGTTCTTC. Its protein is CASRKGTSGDNEQFF.

This clone has only one observation. The chain carries TRBV5-1 and TRBJ2-5; TRBD2 agrees at 16 bases. The trim removed 3 bases at V and 4 bases at J, leaving 3 bases unmatched. Germline CDR1 SGHRS, CDR2 YFSETQ. This CDR3 is 16 amino acids long. For the CDR3, the DNA is TGCGCCAGCAGCTGGGGGACTAGCGGGGGGGCAGAGACCCAGTACTTC. Protein: CASSWGTSGGAETQYF.

CDR3 nucleotides: TGTGCCAGCATCGAAGATATACTGAGAACAGATACGCAGTATTTT. Amino acids: CASIEDILRTDTQYF. The chain carries TRBV6-5 and TRBJ2-3; no definite D call. The CDR3 consists of 15 residues. Germline CDR1 and CDR2: MNHEY and SVGAGI. V shed 7 bases and J shed 3 bases, with 17 bases lying between them.

The chain is built from TRBV6-6 and TRBJ2-5; weak D call: TRBD1 (5 bases). This CDR3 comprises 12 residues. In germline, CDR1 is MNHNY, CDR2 SVGAGI (reference sequence). Deletions cut 8 bases from V and 2 bases from J, with 9 bases between. In nucleotides, the CDR3 is TGTGCCAGCCGACAGAGGCAAGAGACCCAGTACTTC. Encoded protein: CASRQRQETQYF.